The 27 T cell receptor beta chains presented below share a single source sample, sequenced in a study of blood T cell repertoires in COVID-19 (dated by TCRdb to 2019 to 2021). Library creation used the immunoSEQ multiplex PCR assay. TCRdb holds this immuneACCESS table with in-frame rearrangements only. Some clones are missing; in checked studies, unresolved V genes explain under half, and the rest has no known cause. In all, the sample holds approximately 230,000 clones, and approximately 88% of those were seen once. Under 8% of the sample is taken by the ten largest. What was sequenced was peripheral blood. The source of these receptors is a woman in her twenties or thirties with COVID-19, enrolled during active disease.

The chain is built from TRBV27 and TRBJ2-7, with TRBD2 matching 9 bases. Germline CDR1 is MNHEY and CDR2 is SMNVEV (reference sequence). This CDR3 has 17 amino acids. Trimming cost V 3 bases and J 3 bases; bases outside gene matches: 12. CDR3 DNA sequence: TGTGCCAGCAGTTTGAGCTACGCGAGCGGGGGGATCTACGAGCAGTACTTC. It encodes CASSLSYASGGIYEQYF.

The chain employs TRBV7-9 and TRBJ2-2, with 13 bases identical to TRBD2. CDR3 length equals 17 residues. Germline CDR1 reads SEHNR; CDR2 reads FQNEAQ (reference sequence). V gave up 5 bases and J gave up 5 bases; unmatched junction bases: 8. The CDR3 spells CASSPGLAGVGTGELFF. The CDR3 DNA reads TGTGCCAGCAGCCCAGGACTAGCGGGAGTTGGGACCGGGGAGCTGTTTTTT.

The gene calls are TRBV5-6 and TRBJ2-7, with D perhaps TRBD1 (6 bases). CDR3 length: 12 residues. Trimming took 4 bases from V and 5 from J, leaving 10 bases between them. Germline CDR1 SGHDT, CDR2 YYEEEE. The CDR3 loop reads CASSLYRDEQYF. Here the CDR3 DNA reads TGTGCCAGCAGCCTCTACAGGGACGAGCAGTACTTC.

The CDR3 loop reads CASSYSSVYGYTF. DNA of the CDR3: TGTGCCAGCAGTTACTCATCGGTTTATGGCTACACCTTC. The genes are TRBV6-5 and TRBJ1-2; D not resolved. This CDR3 is built from 13 residues. Germline assignment: CDR1 MNHEY and CDR2 SVGAGI. Deletions cut 0 bases from V and 5 bases from J, with 7 bases between.

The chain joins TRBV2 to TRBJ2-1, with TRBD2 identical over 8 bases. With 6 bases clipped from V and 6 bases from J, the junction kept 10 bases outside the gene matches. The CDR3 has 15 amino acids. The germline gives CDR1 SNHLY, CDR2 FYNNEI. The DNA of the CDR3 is TGTGCCAGCAGGCCCTACAGCGGGAGTGGCAATGAGCAGTTCTTC. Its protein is CASRPYSGSGNEQFF.

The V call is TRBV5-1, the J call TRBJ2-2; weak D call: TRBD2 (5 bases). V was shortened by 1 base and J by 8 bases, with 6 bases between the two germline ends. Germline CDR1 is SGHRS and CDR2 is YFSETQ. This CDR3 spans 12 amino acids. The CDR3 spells CASSLREGELFF. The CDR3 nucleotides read TGCGCCAGCAGCTTGAGGGAGGGGGAGCTGTTTTTT.

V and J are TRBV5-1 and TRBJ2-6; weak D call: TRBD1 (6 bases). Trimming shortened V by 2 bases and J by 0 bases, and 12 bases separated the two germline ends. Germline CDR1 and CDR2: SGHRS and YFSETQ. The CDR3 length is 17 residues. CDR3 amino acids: CASSLLGTNSGANVLTF. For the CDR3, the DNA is TGCGCCAGCAGCTTATTGGGGACAAACTCTGGGGCCAACGTCCTGACTTTC. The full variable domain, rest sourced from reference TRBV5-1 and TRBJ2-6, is KAGVTQTPRYLIKTRGQQVTLSCSPISGHRSVSWYQQTPGQGLQFLFEYFSETQRNKGNFPGRFSGRQFSNSRSEMNVSTLELGDSALYLCASSLLGTNSGANVLTFGAGSRLTVL.

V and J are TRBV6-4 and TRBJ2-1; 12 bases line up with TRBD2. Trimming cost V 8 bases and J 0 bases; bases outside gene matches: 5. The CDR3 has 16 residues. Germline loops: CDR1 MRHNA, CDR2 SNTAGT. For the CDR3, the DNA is TGTGCCAGCGGCATGACTAGCGGGAGCTCCTACAATGAGCAGTTCTTC. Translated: CASGMTSGSSYNEQFF.

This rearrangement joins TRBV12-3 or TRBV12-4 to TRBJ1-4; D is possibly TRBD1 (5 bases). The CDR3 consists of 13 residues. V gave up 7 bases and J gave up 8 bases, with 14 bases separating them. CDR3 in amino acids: CASTIREGEKLFF. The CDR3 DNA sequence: TGTGCCAGCACCATCCGGGAGGGGGAAAAACTGTTTTTT.

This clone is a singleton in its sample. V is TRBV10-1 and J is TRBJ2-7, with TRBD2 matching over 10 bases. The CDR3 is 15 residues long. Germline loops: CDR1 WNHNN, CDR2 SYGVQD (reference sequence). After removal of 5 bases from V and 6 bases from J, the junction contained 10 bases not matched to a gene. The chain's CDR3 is CASSHSGGAFREQYF. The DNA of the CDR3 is TGCGCCAGCAGTCACAGCGGGGGGGCCTTCCGCGAGCAGTACTTC.

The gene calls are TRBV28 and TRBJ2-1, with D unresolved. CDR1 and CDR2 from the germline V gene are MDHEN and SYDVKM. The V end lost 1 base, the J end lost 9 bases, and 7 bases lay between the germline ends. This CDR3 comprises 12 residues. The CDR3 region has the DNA TGTGCCAGCAGTTTATATCCCAGTGAGCAGTTCTTC. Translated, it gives CASSLYPSEQFF.

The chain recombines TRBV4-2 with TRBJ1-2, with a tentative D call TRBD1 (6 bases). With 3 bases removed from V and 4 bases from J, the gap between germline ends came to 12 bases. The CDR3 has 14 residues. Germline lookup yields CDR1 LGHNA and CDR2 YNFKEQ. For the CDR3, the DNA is TGTGCCAGCAGCCAGGGATCGACAGGCTATGGCTACACCTTC. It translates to CASSQGSTGYGYTF.

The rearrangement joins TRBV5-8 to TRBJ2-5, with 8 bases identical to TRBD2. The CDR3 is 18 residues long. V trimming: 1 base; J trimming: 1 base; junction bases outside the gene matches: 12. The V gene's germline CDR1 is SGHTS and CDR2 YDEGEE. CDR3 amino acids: CASSLRTSSRPLQETQYF. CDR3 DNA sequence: TGTGCCAGCAGCTTGAGGACTAGCTCCCGGCCCCTCCAAGAGACCCAGTACTTC.

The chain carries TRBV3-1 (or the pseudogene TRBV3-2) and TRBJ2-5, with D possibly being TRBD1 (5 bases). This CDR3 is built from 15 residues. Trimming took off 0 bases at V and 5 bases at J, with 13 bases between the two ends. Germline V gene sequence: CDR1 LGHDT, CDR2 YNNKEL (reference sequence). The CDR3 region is CASSQDSGARETQYF. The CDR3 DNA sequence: TGTGCCAGCAGCCAAGATTCTGGGGCGAGGGAGACCCAGTACTTC.

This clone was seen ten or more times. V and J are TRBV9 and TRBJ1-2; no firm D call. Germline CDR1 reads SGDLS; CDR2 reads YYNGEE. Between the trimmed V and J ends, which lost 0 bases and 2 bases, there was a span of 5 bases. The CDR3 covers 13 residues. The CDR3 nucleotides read TGTGCCAGCAGCGTAGCTGTGAACTATGGCTACACCTTC. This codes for CASSVAVNYGYTF.

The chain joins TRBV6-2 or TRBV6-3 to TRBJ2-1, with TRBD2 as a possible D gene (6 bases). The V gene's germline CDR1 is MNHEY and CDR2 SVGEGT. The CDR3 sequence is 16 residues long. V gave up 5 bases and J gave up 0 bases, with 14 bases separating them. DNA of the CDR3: TGTGCCAGCAGTCGGTCTAGCGTAAGCTCCTACAATGAGCAGTTCTTC. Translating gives CASSRSSVSSYNEQFF.

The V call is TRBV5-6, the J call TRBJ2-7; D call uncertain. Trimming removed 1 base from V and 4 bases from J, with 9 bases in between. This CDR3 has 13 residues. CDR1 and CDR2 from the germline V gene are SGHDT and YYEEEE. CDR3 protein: CASSLLSIYEQYF. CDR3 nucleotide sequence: TGTGCCAGCAGCTTGTTATCTATATACGAGCAGTACTTC.

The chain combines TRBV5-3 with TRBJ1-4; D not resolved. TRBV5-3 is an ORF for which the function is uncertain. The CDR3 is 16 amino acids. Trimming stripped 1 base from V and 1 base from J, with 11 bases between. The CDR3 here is CARSLLRDLTNEKLFF. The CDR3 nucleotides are TGTGCCAGAAGCTTGCTGAGGGATTTAACTAATGAAAAACTGTTTTTT.

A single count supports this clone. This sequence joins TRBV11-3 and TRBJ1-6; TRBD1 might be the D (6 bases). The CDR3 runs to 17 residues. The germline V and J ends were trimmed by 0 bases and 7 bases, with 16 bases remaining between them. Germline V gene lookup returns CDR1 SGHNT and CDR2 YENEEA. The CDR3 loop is CASSLEYMGQGNSPLHF. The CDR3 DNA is TGTGCCAGCAGCTTAGAATATATGGGCCAGGGGAATTCACCCCTCCACTTT.

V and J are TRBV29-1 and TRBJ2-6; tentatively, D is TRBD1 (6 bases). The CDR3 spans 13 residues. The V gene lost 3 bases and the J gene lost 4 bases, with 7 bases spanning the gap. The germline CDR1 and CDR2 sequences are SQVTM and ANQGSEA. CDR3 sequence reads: CSVEGAGANVLTF. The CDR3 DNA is TGCAGCGTTGAGGGGGCGGGGGCCAACGTCCTGACTTTC.

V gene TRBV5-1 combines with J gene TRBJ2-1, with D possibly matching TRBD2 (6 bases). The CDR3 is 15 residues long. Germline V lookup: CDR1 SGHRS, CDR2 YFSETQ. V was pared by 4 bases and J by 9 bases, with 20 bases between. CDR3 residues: CASSHGTTFGGEQFF. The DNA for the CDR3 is TGCGCCAGCAGCCACGGCACGACATTCGGGGGTGAGCAGTTCTTC.

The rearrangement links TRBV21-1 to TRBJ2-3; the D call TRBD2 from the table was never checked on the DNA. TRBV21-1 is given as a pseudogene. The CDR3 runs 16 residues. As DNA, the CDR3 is TGTGCCAGCAGCAGGAGTGGGCAGTCGAGGGAAGATACGCAGTATTTT. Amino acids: CASSRSGQSREDTQYF.

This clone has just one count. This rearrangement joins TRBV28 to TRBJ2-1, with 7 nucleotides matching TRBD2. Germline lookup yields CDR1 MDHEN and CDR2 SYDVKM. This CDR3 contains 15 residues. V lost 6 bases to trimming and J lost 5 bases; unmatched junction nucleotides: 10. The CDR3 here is CASSARDYLNNEQFF. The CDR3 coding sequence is TGTGCCAGCAGCGCAAGGGACTATTTGAACAATGAGCAGTTCTTC.

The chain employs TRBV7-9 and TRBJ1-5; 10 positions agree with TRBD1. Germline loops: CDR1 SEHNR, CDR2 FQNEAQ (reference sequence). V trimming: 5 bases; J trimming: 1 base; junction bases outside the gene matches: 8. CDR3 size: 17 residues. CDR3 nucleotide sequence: TGTGCCAGCAGCGCCCAGGGACAGGGGATAAGCAATCAGCCCCAGCATTTT. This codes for CASSAQGQGISNQPQHF.

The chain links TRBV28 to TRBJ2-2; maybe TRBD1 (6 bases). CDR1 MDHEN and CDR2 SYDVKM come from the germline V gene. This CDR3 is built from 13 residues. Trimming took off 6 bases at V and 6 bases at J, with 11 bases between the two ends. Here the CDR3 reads CASRRKGAGELFF. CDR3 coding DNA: TGTGCCAGCAGACGGAAGGGGGCCGGGGAGCTGTTTTTT.

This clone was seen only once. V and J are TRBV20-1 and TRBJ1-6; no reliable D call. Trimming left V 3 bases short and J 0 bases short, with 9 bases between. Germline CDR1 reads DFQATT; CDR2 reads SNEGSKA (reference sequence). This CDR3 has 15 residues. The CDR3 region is CSASVVSSYNSPLHF. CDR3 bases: TGCAGTGCTAGTGTGGTCAGCTCCTATAATTCACCCCTCCACTTT.

The CDR3 region is CASSPQGSSGELFF. The CDR3 DNA is TGTGCCAGCAGTCCCCAGGGGTCTTCCGGGGAGCTGTTTTTT. The J gene is TRBJ2-2, the V gene TRBV6-6; D possibly corresponds to TRBD1 (6 bases). This CDR3 region has 14 residues. Deletions cut 5 bases from V and 6 bases from J, with 13 bases between. Germline V gives CDR1 MNHNY, CDR2 SVGAGI (reference sequence).